The entry below describes one T cell receptor (beta chain). The specificity of this receptor is unknown. One base away there is no much larger clone; base qualities are not given. This record comes from a study of shared clonotypes between healthy human individuals (dated by TCRdb to between 2020 and 2021). Study-wide context: A couple of women and a few men aged 18 to 49 years were included in the cohort. The study deeply sequenced blood TCR repertoires of about 5 healthy adults to estimate repertoire size and the extent of clonotype sharing between individuals. For each donor, CD4 naive and CD4 memory were each run on three plates, CD8 naive on two plates, and CD8 memory on one plate. To increase sequencing depth and limit assay-specific biases, different laboratories used diverse techniques to prepare libraries and sequence TCR repertoires. Leukapheresis yielded between about 0.8 and 8.9 billion PBMCs per donor.

Paper-wide results and their limitations: Sampling was limited to blood, and TCR repertoires in tissue likely differ from TCR repertoires in blood. Rarefaction of sorted-subset datasets indicated incomplete sequencing despite the large sequencing depth. Naive subsets generally had larger estimated clonotype richness than memory subsets. The genetic and exposure-history diversity represented was limited by the small number of donors. Higher generation probabilities were observed for clonotypes shared by all four sorted-subset donors than for non-shared clonotypes. Pairwise subsampling led to the expectation that sequencing depth would affect the degree of clonotype sharing among donors. Sharing across several donors was observed for around 4.8% of naive CD4, 3% to 3.5% of naive CD8, about 2.5% of memory CD4, and roughly 0.43% of memory CD8 clonotypes.

Healthy HIV-negative adults with no recently reported acute infections or vaccinations were included as donors. Every donor was a Caucasian adult residing in Nashville, Tennessee, USA. CD4+ T cells were enriched by magnetic negative selection; naive cells were then positively selected on CD45RA, and the negative fraction formed the memory subset. After blood collection by leukapheresis, PBMCs were isolated using Ficoll-Histopaque density gradient centrifugation and then cryopreserved in the vapor phase of liquid nitrogen. Analytical flow cytometry was used to check the purity and quantity of every magnetically sorted T cell population. From each sorted fraction, genomic DNA was isolated and quantified by UV absorbance on a Nanodrop 2000c. The CDR1 and CDR2 encoded by the germline V gene (reference sequence) are LNHNV and YYDKDF. The CDR3 starts with the cysteine, ends with the phenylalanine, and has 13 residues. Just the 39-base CDR3 DNA is kept, in frame starting at base 1. V is clipped by 8 bases and J by 4 bases, and the sequence between their germline boundaries is 15 bases long.

Using the deep immunoSEQ assay, TCR CDR3 regions were amplified from genomic DNA by multiplex PCR. For each cell subset, the extracted genomic DNA was distributed evenly across all wells of several immunoSEQ 96-well plates, and each plate served as one replicate. For sorted subsets, roughly 0.2 ug genomic DNA, equal to 30,000 to 35,000 T cell genomes, was loaded into each replicate PCR. Purified libraries were measured with a Qubit 3.0 fluorometer, size-checked on a Bioanalyzer 2100, and measured again with the KAPA Library Quantification kit. Every immunoSEQ 96-well plate was sequenced on a separate single-read 150-cycle Illumina NextSeq 550 flow cell. Per the original workflow: Because only junctional sequences without quality scores were contained in the immunoSEQ output, filtering matching that applied to full-length reads could not be performed. Sequences were annotated with PyIR, a Python wrapper for IgBLAST v1.9, and V/J genes and CDR3 were assigned using IMGT germline references. Any read was removed if the V/J assignment was weak (E-value above 1e-6), the CDR3 was missing, or the read contained stop codons, out-of-frame junctions, or ambiguous translated residues. V3J clonotypes were defined as sequences sharing an identical inferred V gene, J gene, and CDR3 amino acid sequence. To compute the percentage overlap between repertoires, the number of shared unique clonotypes was divided by the size of the smaller repertoire. Three approaches were used to assess repertoire richness: RTK rarefaction, the Chao1 estimator, and Recon v2.1 estimates of unobserved clonotypes. For all TCRbeta clonotypes obtained by the gDNA method from a handful of donors, generation probabilities were computed with OLGA. TCRdb holds this immuneACCESS table with in-frame rearrangements only. Some clones are missing; in checked studies, unresolved V genes explain under half, and the rest has no known cause. V and J calls and clone size are copied from that table; D and trimming were computed from the DNA. The sample table shows about 180,000 clones, and over 85% are seen once. Of the sample, around 0.067% is held by the ten largest clones.

The receptor was isolated from a woman aged 25 to 39 in good health. Sequenced material: naive CD4+ T cells sorted from blood. The cell subset or site label corresponds to: CD45RA+ positively selected. The rearranged chain carries TRBV15 and TRBJ2-7, with the D gene possibly TRBD1 or TRBD2, each one fitting 5 bases. Here the CDR3 is given as CATQDGTRYEQYF. The DNA sequence is TGTGCCACCCAAGACGGGACGAGATACGAGCAGTACTTC. With the portions outside the CDR3 filled from the reference TRBV15 and TRBJ2-7 genes, the complete variable region becomes DAMVIQNPRYQVTQFGKPVTLSCSQTLNHNVMYWYQQKSSQAPKLLFHYYDKDFNNEADTPDNFQSRRPNTSFCFLDIRSPGLGDTAMYLCATQDGTRYEQYFGPGTRLTVT.